This T cell receptor beta chain comes out of a study of blood T cell repertoires in COVID-19. V was pared by 6 bases and J by 1 base, with 9 bases of the junction left unmatched. The CDR3 covers 15 residues. The germline CDR1 and CDR2 sequences are MNHEY and SVGAGI. Original methodology: Reference gene primer amplification yielded estimated nucleated cell counts. Sequenced by immunoSEQ multiplex PCR; TCRdb stores in-frame clones only, minus some. That table furnishes V, J and clone size, whereas the DNA furnished D and trimming. The sample carries around 180,000 clones, 70% to 90% recorded once. This TCR derives from a woman aged 25 to 39 with active or convalescent COVID-19. The chain combines TRBV6-5 with TRBJ2-7; 7 nucleotides match TRBD1. Material: peripheral blood. CDR3 coding DNA: TGTGCCAGCAGCCAGCCCGACAGGGCGTCCTACGAGCAGTACTTC. Amino acids: CASSQPDRASYEQYF.